The sequence of this TCR beta chain was determined in a study of T cell repertoires in cytomegalovirus infection (dated by TCRdb to between 2019 and 2020). Describing the broader study: Donor HLA type was relevant to the analysis, because carriage of CMV infection together with the matching HLA type was indicated by public TCR beta signatures.

A word on this clonotype: The target of this receptor is not known. No qualities accompany the bases; no much larger clone lies one base away.

TCRdb names Illumina HiSeq 1500 as the instrument used. TCRdb's own reprocessing of the public reads used fastp at Q25 and MiXCR and kept productive beta chains. Rows are unified per CDR3 protein, each entry keeping the most common DNA and genes. This sample comprises 200,000 to 250,000 distinct CDR3 sequences, under 25% of them detected only once. In total, the top ten clones hold about 18% of the sample. The germline V gene specifies SGHVS as CDR1 and FNYEAQ as CDR2. V is clipped by 1 base and J by 1 base, and the sequence between their germline boundaries is 4 bases long. Inclusive of the bounding cysteine and phenylalanine, the CDR3 is 13 residues long. This entry keeps only the CDR3 DNA: 39 bases, framed from base 1. Summary of the overall study and its limitations: In both this cohort and an independent cohort of 350 or so donors, the cumulative frequency of public TCR beta family members distinguished carriers of CMV infection plus the relevant HLA type. The ex vivo response was dominated by HLA-C-restricted CMV-specific TCR beta clonotypes, and the single most frequent clonotype in two of eight donors was supplied by these HLA-C-restricted clonotypes.

This chain is built from TRBV7-6 and TRBJ1-1; too little of a D gene remains to name it. The origin of this receptor is a human donor in good health (CMV status not recorded). Some clones in this sample may be carry-over from other donors' samples. Sequenced input: CD8+ T cells from PBMCs. For the CDR3, the sequence is CASSLEANTEAFF. The nucleotides read TGTGCCAGCAGCTTAGAAGCGAACACTGAAGCTTTCTTT.